Listed below are T cell receptor beta chains from one sample, sequenced in a study of T cells in localized non-small cell lung cancer. Profiling relied on immunoSEQ multiplex PCR, and the TCRdb table lists in-frame clones only, not all of them. Among about 52,000 clones listed, about 87% were seen once. Sample: PBMCs, taken before any cancer treatment. Receptors originate from a female donor with stage II lung adenocarcinoma. Both conserved end residues are part of each CDR3. Fields, in order: CDR3 length, D gene, clone size, V gene, J gene, CDR3 protein, CDR3 DNA. A D gene is named only where the DNA matches it firmly. Size values are once, few and many counts, or a class for expanded clones, and some rows have none.

15	NA	NA	TRBV5-4	TRBJ1-1	CASATGGPLNTEAFF	TGTGCCAGCGCGACGGGAGGGCCTCTGAACACTGAAGCTTTCTTT
14	NA	NA	TRBV7-2	TRBJ2-3	CASSLSRGPDTQYF	TGTGCCAGCAGCCTCAGCAGGGGCCCAGATACGCAGTATTTT
14	NA	NA	TRBV27	TRBJ2-1	CASSTKSASNEQFF	TGTGCCAGCAGTACCAAGTCAGCGAGCAATGAGCAGTTCTTC
12	NA	many	TRBV19	TRBJ2-2	CASSISTGELFF	TGTGCCAGTAGTATCTCCACCGGGGAGCTGTTTTTT
14	TRBD1	NA	TRBV6-1	TRBJ2-3	CASSEGDSQDTQYF	TGTGCCAGCAGTGAAGGGGACAGCCAAGATACGCAGTATTTT
16	NA	NA	TRBV15	TRBJ1-3	CATRAPPGASGNTIYF	TGTGCCACCAGGGCCCCGCCGGGAGCCTCTGGAAACACCATATATTTT
11	NA	NA	TRBV25-1	TRBJ1-1	CATDSLTEAFF	TGTGCCACCGATAGTCTCACTGAAGCTTTCTTT
16	TRBD1	NA	TRBV5-1	TRBJ1-1	CASSARDSMMNTEAFF	TGCGCCAGCAGCGCCCGGGACAGCATGATGAACACTGAAGCTTTCTTT
15	NA	few	TRBV9	TRBJ1-4	CASSVGGAGGEKLFF	TGTGCCAGCAGCGTAGGGGGCGCAGGTGGTGAAAAACTGTTTTTT
13	NA	NA	TRBV5-8	TRBJ1-1	CASRSEVNTEAFF	TGTGCCAGCAGATCGGAGGTGAACACTGAAGCTTTCTTT
17	NA	NA	TRBV5-6	TRBJ2-7	CASSRRTERSSSYEQYF	TGTGCCAGCAGCCGGAGGACAGAGAGAAGTAGCTCCTACGAGCAGTACTTC
19	TRBD1	NA	TRBV4-1	TRBJ2-1	CASSPSILQGERSYNEQFF	TGCGCCAGCAGCCCTTCAATATTGCAGGGGGAACGCTCCTACAATGAGCAGTTCTTC
15	TRBD1	NA	TRBV28	TRBJ1-1	CASRAAGGLFTEAFF	TGTGCCAGCAGGGCCGCAGGGGGCCTGTTCACTGAAGCTTTCTTT
11	NA	NA	TRBV27	TRBJ1-1	CASSGWTEAFF	TGTGCCAGCAGTGGTTGGACTGAAGCTTTCTTT
14	NA	NA	TRBV5-1	TRBJ1-5	CASSLEGSNQPQHF	TGCGCCAGCAGCTTGGAGGGGAGCAATCAGCCCCAGCATTTT
15	NA	NA	TRBV30	TRBJ1-3	CAWSEGSLLMGTIYF	TGTGCCTGGAGTGAGGGGAGTTTGTTGATGGGGACCATATATTTT
11	TRBD1	NA	TRBV6-5	TRBJ2-1	CASRQGSEQFF	TGTGCCAGCAGACAGGGGAGTGAGCAGTTCTTC
13	NA	once	TRBV5-6	TRBJ2-7	CASTLPSSYEQYF	TGTGCCAGCACCCTGCCCAGCTCCTACGAGCAGTACTTC
15	NA	once	TRBV5-1	TRBJ2-3	CASSRPGTPPDTQYF	TGCGCCAGCAGCCGGCCAGGGACGCCCCCAGATACGCAGTATTTT
15	NA	NA	TRBV30	TRBJ2-7	CAWSVRAGTSYEQYF	TGTGCCTGGAGTGTACGGGCGGGGACCTCCTACGAGCAGTACTTC
13	NA	NA	TRBV5-1	TRBJ1-5	CASRLDSNQPQHF	TGCGCCAGCAGGCTAGATAGCAATCAGCCCCAGCATTTT
17	TRBD2	NA	TRBV19	TRBJ2-3	CASSAGLAGVTTDTQYF	TGTGCCAGTAGTGCCGGGCTAGCGGGGGTTACCACAGATACGCAGTATTTT
14	TRBD1	NA	TRBV2	TRBJ1-6	CASKGTAYNSPLHF	TGTGCCAGCAAGGGGACAGCATATAATTCACCCCTCCACTTT
15	TRBD1	NA	TRBV4-2	TRBJ1-4	CASSQPGTGLRKLFF	TGTGCCAGCAGCCAGCCCGGGACAGGGCTACGAAAACTGTTTTTT
16	NA	NA	TRBV27	TRBJ1-2	CASRDPRQVRGYGYTF	TGTGCCAGCAGAGATCCAAGACAGGTCCGGGGCTATGGCTACACCTTC
11	NA	few	TRBV5-8	TRBJ1-2	CASSLEWGYTF	TGTGCCAGCAGCTTGGAATGGGGCTACACCTTC
13	NA	NA	TRBV7-3	TRBJ2-1	CASSPVLATEQFF	TGTGCCAGCAGCCCTGTGCTAGCGACCGAGCAGTTCTTC
15	NA	NA	TRBV11-2	TRBJ2-7	CASSPNPAVTYEQYF	TGTGCCAGCAGCCCTAACCCCGCCGTAACCTACGAGCAGTACTTC
15	NA	few	TRBV6-1	TRBJ1-3	CASSVGASSGNTIYF	TGTGCCAGCAGTGTAGGGGCTAGCTCTGGAAACACCATATATTTT
15	NA	NA	TRBV6-1	TRBJ1-4	CASSASRVPNEKLFF	TGTGCCAGCAGTGCCTCTCGGGTCCCTAATGAAAAACTGTTTTTT
12	NA	medium-sized	TRBV15	TRBJ2-7	CATSRDWDEQYF	TGTGCCACCAGCAGAGATTGGGACGAGCAGTACTTC
17	TRBD1	NA	TRBV5-1	TRBJ1-1	CASSLAGGASLNTEAFF	TGCGCCAGCAGCTTGGCAGGGGGCGCGAGCCTGAACACTGAAGCTTTCTTT
12	NA	few	TRBV18	TRBJ1-6	CASSSLGGTLHF	TGTGCCAGCTCATCCCTCGGCGGTACCCTCCACTTT
14	NA	NA	TRBV2	TRBJ1-2	CASRGALANYGYTF	TGTGCCAGTAGAGGGGCGTTAGCTAACTATGGCTACACCTTC
15	TRBD1	NA	TRBV5-1	TRBJ1-2	CASSLSGQSIYGYTF	TGCGCCAGCAGCTTATCGGGACAGAGTATCTATGGCTACACCTTC
14	TRBD2	NA	TRBV25-1	TRBJ2-3	CASSDSGMTDTQYF	TGTGCCAGCAGTGATAGCGGGATGACAGATACGCAGTATTTT
16	TRBD2	NA	TRBV4-1	TRBJ2-5	CASSQDVAGGHETQYF	TGCGCCAGCAGCCAAGATGTAGCGGGGGGGCACGAGACCCAGTACTTC